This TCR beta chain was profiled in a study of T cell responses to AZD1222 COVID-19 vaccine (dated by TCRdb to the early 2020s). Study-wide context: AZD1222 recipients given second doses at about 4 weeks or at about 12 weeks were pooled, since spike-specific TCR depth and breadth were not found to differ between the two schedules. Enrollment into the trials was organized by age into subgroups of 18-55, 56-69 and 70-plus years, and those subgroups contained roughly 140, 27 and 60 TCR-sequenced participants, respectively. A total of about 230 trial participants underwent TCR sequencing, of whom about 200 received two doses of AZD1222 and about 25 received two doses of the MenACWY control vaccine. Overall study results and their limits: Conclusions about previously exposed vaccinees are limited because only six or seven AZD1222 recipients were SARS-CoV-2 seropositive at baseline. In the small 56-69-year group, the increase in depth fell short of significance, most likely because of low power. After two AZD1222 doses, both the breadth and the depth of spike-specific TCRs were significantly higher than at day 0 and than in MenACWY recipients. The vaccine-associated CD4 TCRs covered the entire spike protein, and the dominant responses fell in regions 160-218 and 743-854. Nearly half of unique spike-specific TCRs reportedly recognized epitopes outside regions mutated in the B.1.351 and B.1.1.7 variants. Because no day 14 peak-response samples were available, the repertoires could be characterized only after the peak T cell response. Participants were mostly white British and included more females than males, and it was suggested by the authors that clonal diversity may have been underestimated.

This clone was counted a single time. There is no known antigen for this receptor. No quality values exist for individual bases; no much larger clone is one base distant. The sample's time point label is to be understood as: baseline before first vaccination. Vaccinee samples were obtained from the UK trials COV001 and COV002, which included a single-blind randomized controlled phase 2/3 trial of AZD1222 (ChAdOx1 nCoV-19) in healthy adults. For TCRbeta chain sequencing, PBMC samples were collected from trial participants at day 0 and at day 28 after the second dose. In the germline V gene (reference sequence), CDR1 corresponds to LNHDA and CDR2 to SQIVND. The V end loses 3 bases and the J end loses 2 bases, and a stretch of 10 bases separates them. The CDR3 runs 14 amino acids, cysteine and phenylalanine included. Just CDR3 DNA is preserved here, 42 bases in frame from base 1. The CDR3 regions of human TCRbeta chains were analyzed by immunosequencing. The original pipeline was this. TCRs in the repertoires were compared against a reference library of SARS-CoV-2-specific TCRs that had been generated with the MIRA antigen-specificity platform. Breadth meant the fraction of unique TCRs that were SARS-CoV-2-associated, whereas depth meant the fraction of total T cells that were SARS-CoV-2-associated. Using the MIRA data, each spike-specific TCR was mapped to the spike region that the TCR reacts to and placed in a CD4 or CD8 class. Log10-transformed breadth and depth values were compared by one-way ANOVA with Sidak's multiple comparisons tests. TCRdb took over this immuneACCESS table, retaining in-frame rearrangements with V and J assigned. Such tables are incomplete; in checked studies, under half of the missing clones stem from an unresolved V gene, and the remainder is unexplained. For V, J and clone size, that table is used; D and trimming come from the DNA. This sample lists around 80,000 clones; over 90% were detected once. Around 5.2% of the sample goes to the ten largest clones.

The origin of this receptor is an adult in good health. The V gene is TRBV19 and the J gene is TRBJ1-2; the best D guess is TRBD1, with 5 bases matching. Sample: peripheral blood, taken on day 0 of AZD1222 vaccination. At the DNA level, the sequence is TGTGCCAGTAGTATCGTATCAGGGAACTATGGCTACACCTTC. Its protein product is CASSIVSGNYGYTF.